The clone carrying this T cell receptor (beta chain) showed up just a few times. These data are taken from a study of T cell repertoires in cytomegalovirus infection. TCRdb processed the reads anew with MiXCR; each CDR3 protein has one entry. The sample holds about 230,000 distinct CDR3 sequences, over 20% seen once. CDR1 and CDR2 (germline): SEHNR, FQNEAQ (reference sequence). J lost 3 bases, V lost 5 bases, and 12 bases had no gene match. CDR3 length equals 16 residues. V usage is TRBV7-9 and J usage is TRBJ1-2, with 7 nucleotides matching TRBD1. The sample comprised CD8+ T cells from PBMCs. The TCR sequence derives from a human donor in good health (CMV status not recorded). Some clones in this sample may be carry-over from other donors' samples. DNA of the CDR3: TGTGCCAGCAGCCCAAGGGGGCAGGCGGGGTACTATGGCTACACCTTC. Encoded protein: CASSPRGQAGYYGYTF.